The 5 T cell receptor beta chains given below trace back to one sample, sequenced in a study of molecular identifiers for immune sequencing clone quantification (dated by TCRdb to about 2018). Libraries were constructed by PCR. TCRdb lists the instrument as Illumina HiSeq 4000. TCRdb reran the public reads through fastp at Q25 and MiXCR, keeping productive beta chains. Rows with one shared CDR3 protein collapse into an entry with the most common genes and DNA. This sample is represented by around 470,000 distinct CDR3 sequences; around a fifth of them were singletons. Around 0.84% of the sample belongs to the ten largest clones. The material sequenced was naive CD8+ T cells from blood, with Jurkat cell RNA spiked in. Read against the paper, the sample's cell subset or site label means: FACS-sorted CD8+CD4-CCR7+CD45RA+ naive T cells. The receptors shown here come from a human donor in good health. Some libraries in this study had Jurkat cell RNA spiked in.

The rearrangement uses TRBV7-9 and TRBJ2-1; 7 positions match TRBD1. Unmatched junction bases numbered 8, after V lost 8 bases and J lost 1 base. Germline-derived CDR1 and CDR2 are SEHNR and FQNEAQ (reference sequence). This CDR3 is 15 amino acids long. The CDR3 reads CASGTTGVSYNEQFF. The CDR3 DNA is TGTGCCAGCGGCACTACAGGGGTGTCCTACAATGAGCAGTTCTTC.

This clonotype was seen ten or more times. The V and J genes are TRBV29-1 and TRBJ2-3; 7 bases map to TRBD1. Germline values: CDR1 SQVTM, CDR2 ANQGSEA. Trimming took 7 bases from V and 4 from J; bases not matched to a gene: 5. The CDR3 runs to 12 residues. CDR3 sequence reads: CSAITGADTQYF. The CDR3, as DNA: TGCAGCGCCATCACAGGGGCAGATACGCAGTATTTT.

This clonotype was detected ten times or more. This chain links TRBV7-9 with TRBJ2-3; D ambiguous. The CDR3 is 15 amino acids. Germline V CDR1 and CDR2: SEHNR, FQNEAQ (reference sequence). V lost 5 bases and J 4 bases, leaving 16 bases between the germline ends. The CDR3 DNA follows: TGTGCCAGCAGCCACGTACCTTCGGCTGCAGATACGCAGTATTTT. It codes for CASSHVPSAADTQYF.

In its sample, this clonotype was seen many times. CDR3 in DNA: TGTGCCAGCGGACCGGAGGGCCCGCACTACGAGCAGTACTTC. Encoded protein: CASGPEGPHYEQYF. J is TRBJ2-7 and V is TRBV7-9; TRBD2 might be the D (6 bases). The CDR3 covers 14 residues. Germline V gives CDR1 SEHNR, CDR2 FQNEAQ (reference sequence). V dropped 8 bases and J dropped 3 bases, with 17 bases sitting between them.

This clonotype was recorded a few times. The rearrangement links TRBV19 to TRBJ1-1; TRBD1 matches at 7 bases. The V and J ends lost 3 bases and 5 bases, in that order; junction bases with no gene match: 3. CDR3 length equals 13 residues. Germline V CDR1 and CDR2: LNHDA, SQIVND (reference sequence). This chain's CDR3 is CASSIDRVTEAFF. CDR3 DNA sequence: TGTGCCAGTAGTATCGACAGGGTAACTGAAGCTTTCTTT.